Listed below are T cell receptor beta chains from one sample, sequenced in a study of control samples from healthy donors and cancer patients. The repertoire was sequenced with immunoSEQ multiplex PCR; TCRdb's copy has only in-frame clones and lacks some. The sample yields about 130,000 clones, under 95% seen once. The sample was PBMCs. The receptors were sampled from a man aged 50 to 60 with head and neck cancer. CDR3s include the opening cysteine and the closing phenylalanine or tryptophan. The order of the fields is D gene, J gene, V gene, clone size, CDR3 protein, CDR3 DNA. A D gene is named only where the DNA matches it firmly. Clone size is given for some rows only: seen once, a few or many times, or a class if the clone is expanded.

>-|TRBJ1-2|TRBV19|-
CASSMGAGWVYGYTF
TGTGCCAGTAGTATGGGGGCCGGGTGGGTATATGGCTACACCTTC
>-|TRBJ1-1|TRBV29-1|-
CSVELQGRVTEAFF
TGCAGCGTTGAGCTACAGGGACGGGTCACTGAAGCTTTCTTT
>-|TRBJ2-1|TRBV19|-
CASSTLYSSYNEQFF
TGTGCCAGTAGTACCCTCTATAGCTCCTACAATGAGCAGTTCTTC
>TRBD2|TRBJ2-5|TRBV7-2|-
CASSWTSGGETQYF
TGTGCCAGCAGCTGGACTAGCGGGGGAGAGACCCAGTACTTC
>-|TRBJ2-5|TRBV12-3/TRBV12-4|-
CASTWTNQETQYF
TGTGCCAGCACGTGGACCAACCAAGAGACCCAGTACTTC
>-|TRBJ1-5|TRBV20-1|once
CSASFHRSGGQPQHF
TGCAGTGCTAGTTTCCACAGGAGCGGAGGTCAGCCCCAGCATTTT
>-|TRBJ2-1|TRBV18|once
CASSLLANEQFF
TGTGCCAGCTCCCTCCTAGCCAATGAGCAGTTCTTC
>-|TRBJ1-6|TRBV27|-
CASSSYSGNSPLHF
TGTGCCAGCAGTTCATACAGCGGCAATTCACCCCTCCACTTT
>-|TRBJ1-6|TRBV7-8|-
CASSLEAAPLNSPLHF
TGTGCCAGCAGCTTAGAGGCAGCTCCCCTTAATTCACCCCTCCACTTT
>-|TRBJ1-1|TRBV7-2|-
CASSLGRGNEAFF
TGTGCCAGCAGCCTAGGGAGGGGGAATGAAGCTTTCTTT
>-|TRBJ2-3|TRBV5-1|-
CASSFGDIYGDTQYF
TGCGCCAGCAGCTTCGGGGACATCTATGGAGATACGCAGTATTTT
>TRBD1|TRBJ1-1|TRBV5-1|few
CASSRGTANTEAFF
TGCGCCAGCAGCCGGGGGACAGCGAACACTGAAGCTTTCTTT
>TRBD1|TRBJ2-1|TRBV14|-
CASSRDRVNNEQFF
TGTGCCAGCAGCCGGGACAGGGTCAATAATGAGCAGTTCTTC
>-|TRBJ1-6|TRBV4-1|-
CASSAAGRRYNSPLHF
TGCGCCAGCAGCGCCGCCGGCAGACGCTATAATTCACCCCTCCACTTT
>-|TRBJ2-5|TRBV29-1|few
CSGLYQGETQYF
TGCAGCGGCCTCTACCAGGGAGAGACCCAGTACTTC
>TRBD1|TRBJ2-1|TRBV5-4|-
CASRDRDRGKNEQFF
TGTGCCAGCAGGGACCGGGACAGGGGGAAAAATGAGCAGTTCTTC
>-|TRBJ2-5|TRBV6-2/TRBV6-3|-
CASSPTGRQETQYF
TGTGCCAGCAGTCCGACGGGCCGTCAAGAGACCCAGTACTTC
>TRBD1|TRBJ1-5|TRBV3-1/TRBV3-2|-
CASSHERDRQPHQPQHF
TGTGCCAGCAGCCACGAAAGGGACAGGCAGCCGCATCAGCCCCAGCATTTT
>-|TRBJ1-3|TRBV3-1/TRBV3-2|-
CASSHSGNTIYF
TGTGCCAGCAGCCATTCTGGAAACACCATATATTTT
>-|TRBJ1-1|TRBV30|-
CAWSMGANTEAFF
TGTGCCTGGAGTATGGGGGCGAACACTGAAGCTTTCTTT
>-|TRBJ2-1|TRBV6-5|few
CASSKQGRAHNEQFF
TGTGCCAGCAGTAAACAGGGAAGGGCCCACAATGAGCAGTTCTTC
>-|TRBJ1-1|TRBV5-4|-
CASSLGVDTEAFF
TGTGCCAGCAGCCTGGGAGTGGACACTGAAGCTTTCTTT
>TRBD1|TRBJ2-7|TRBV3-1/TRBV3-2|-
CASSLSQGVEQYF
TGTGCCAGCAGCCTCTCCCAGGGGGTCGAGCAGTACTTC
>-|TRBJ2-5|TRBV6-2/TRBV6-3|-
CASSSEGLTQYF
TGTGCCAGCAGTTCTGAGGGACTGACCCAGTACTTC
>-|TRBJ2-5|TRBV9|-
CASSVGTKERETQYF
TGTGCCAGCAGCGTAGGGACGAAAGAAAGGGAGACCCAGTACTTC
>TRBD1|TRBJ2-2|TRBV9|-
CASSVTAGTAAGELFF
TGTGCCAGCAGCGTGACCGCCGGGACAGCCGCCGGGGAGCTGTTTTTT
>-|TRBJ1-4|TRBV29-1|-
CSVGSTNEKLFF
TGCAGCGTTGGGTCGACTAATGAAAAACTGTTTTTT
>-|TRBJ2-7|TRBV6-5|-
CASSYKTATYEQYF
TGTGCCAGCAGCTACAAGACAGCGACCTACGAGCAGTACTTC
>TRBD1|TRBJ2-1|TRBV5-5|-
CASSSPDRGYNEQFF
TGTGCCAGCAGTTCTCCTGACAGGGGCTACAATGAGCAGTTCTTC
>-|TRBJ1-4|TRBV4-1|-
CASSWQPRRGGDEKLFF
TGCGCCAGCAGCTGGCAGCCCCGGAGGGGAGGTGATGAAAAACTGTTTTTT
>-|TRBJ2-7|TRBV14|-
CASSQVGKAYEQYF
TGTGCCAGCAGCCAAGTCGGAAAGGCCTACGAGCAGTACTTC